The rows below give T cell receptor beta chains drawn from one sample of a study of shared T cell receptors in the human thymus. Profiled with immunoSEQ multiplex PCR; TCRdb holds only in-frame clones, not every one. The table records 630,000 or so clones, 80% to 90% of them present only once. This same sample was also taken into another study, of human thymus T cells.

The specimen sequenced was thymocytes. These receptors all come from a boy younger than two with a congenital heart defect. The CDR3 runs from the conserved cysteine through the conserved F or W. D genes are given only for firm matches. Clone size is given for some rows only: seen once, a few or many times, or a class if the clone is expanded.

v_gene: TRBV4-3
d_gene: NA
abundance: NA
j_gene: TRBJ2-7
CDR3aa: CASSQDRVSGKRPEQYF
CDR3nt: TGCGCCAGCAGCCAAGATAGGGTCTCGGGTAAGCGGCCCGAGCAGTACTTC

v_gene: TRBV7-9
d_gene: NA
abundance: NA
j_gene: TRBJ1-1
CDR3aa: CASSEARSTEAFF
CDR3nt: TGTGCCAGCAGCGAAGCTCGTAGTACTGAAGCTTTCTTT

v_gene: TRBV4-3
d_gene: TRBD2
abundance: NA
j_gene: TRBJ2-3
CDR3aa: CASSQVGFASGGGATDTQYF
CDR3nt: TGCGCCAGCAGCCAAGTCGGTTTCGCTAGCGGGGGGGGCGCCACAGATACGCAGTATTTT

v_gene: TRBV2
d_gene: TRBD1
abundance: NA
j_gene: TRBJ2-4
CDR3aa: CASFGWDRGSPKNIQYF
CDR3nt: TGTGCCAGCTTCGGGTGGGACAGGGGGTCTCCCAAAAACATTCAGTACTTC

v_gene: TRBV2
d_gene: TRBD2
abundance: NA
j_gene: TRBJ2-1
CDR3aa: CASSSGLADNEQFF
CDR3nt: TGTGCCAGCAGTTCGGGACTAGCGGACAATGAGCAGTTCTTC

v_gene: TRBV25-1
d_gene: NA
abundance: NA
j_gene: TRBJ1-3
CDR3aa: CASSPTGPSSGNTIYF
CDR3nt: TGTGCCAGCAGCCCTACAGGACCAAGCTCTGGAAACACCATATATTTT

v_gene: TRBV2
d_gene: TRBD1
abundance: NA
j_gene: TRBJ2-7
CDR3aa: CASITGVFSYEQYF
CDR3nt: TGTGCCAGCATAACAGGGGTTTTCTCCTACGAGCAGTACTTC

v_gene: TRBV5-1
d_gene: TRBD2
abundance: NA
j_gene: TRBJ2-1
CDR3aa: CASSLISGGAYNEQFF
CDR3nt: TGCGCCAGCAGCTTAATAAGCGGGGGAGCCTACAATGAGCAGTTCTTC

v_gene: TRBV11-2
d_gene: TRBD2
abundance: once
j_gene: TRBJ2-1
CDR3aa: CASSLGTSSNEQFF
CDR3nt: TGTGCCAGCAGCTTAGGGACTAGCAGCAATGAGCAGTTCTTC

v_gene: TRBV6-5
d_gene: TRBD2
abundance: NA
j_gene: TRBJ2-1
CDR3aa: CASSYGRGGDNEQFF
CDR3nt: TGTGCCAGCAGTTATGGTCGTGGGGGGGACAATGAGCAGTTCTTC

v_gene: TRBV28
d_gene: TRBD2
abundance: NA
j_gene: TRBJ2-4
CDR3aa: CASSNGHQAGGRNIQYF
CDR3nt: TGTGCCAGCAGCAACGGTCACCAAGCGGGAGGTAGAAACATTCAGTACTTC

v_gene: TRBV7-2
d_gene: NA
abundance: NA
j_gene: TRBJ2-5
CDR3aa: CASSFLQYQETQYF
CDR3nt: TGTGCCAGCAGCTTCCTACAGTACCAAGAGACCCAGTACTTC

v_gene: TRBV28
d_gene: TRBD2
abundance: NA
j_gene: TRBJ2-7
CDR3aa: CASSFRGEGEQYF
CDR3nt: TGTGCCAGCAGTTTCCGGGGGGAAGGCGAGCAGTACTTC

v_gene: TRBV10-2
d_gene: NA
abundance: NA
j_gene: TRBJ2-2
CDR3aa: CASRETANTGELFF
CDR3nt: TGCGCCAGCAGGGAGACAGCGAACACCGGGGAGCTGTTTTTT

v_gene: TRBV4-1
d_gene: TRBD2
abundance: NA
j_gene: TRBJ2-1
CDR3aa: CASSQVPGRGGPNEQFF
CDR3nt: TGCGCCAGCAGCCAAGTTCCCGGGCGGGGGGGCCCCAATGAGCAGTTCTTC

v_gene: TRBV5-6
d_gene: NA
abundance: few
j_gene: TRBJ1-3
CDR3aa: CASSLEQASGNTIYF
CDR3nt: TGTGCCAGCAGCTTGGAACAGGCCTCTGGAAACACCATATATTTT

v_gene: TRBV4-2
d_gene: TRBD2
abundance: once
j_gene: TRBJ2-1
CDR3aa: CASSQISGGMNEQFF
CDR3nt: TGTGCCAGCAGCCAAATTAGCGGGGGGATGAATGAGCAGTTCTTC

v_gene: TRBV30
d_gene: NA
abundance: once
j_gene: TRBJ1-5
CDR3aa: CAWALTGNSNQPQHF
CDR3nt: TGTGCCTGGGCACTAACAGGGAATAGCAATCAGCCCCAGCATTTT

v_gene: TRBV11-3
d_gene: TRBD2
abundance: NA
j_gene: TRBJ2-1
CDR3aa: CASSLAGASGYNEQFF
CDR3nt: TGTGCCAGCAGCTTAGCCGGGGCTAGCGGGTACAATGAGCAGTTCTTC

v_gene: TRBV28
d_gene: NA
abundance: NA
j_gene: TRBJ1-1
CDR3aa: CASLPGRKRDTEAFF
CDR3nt: TGTGCCAGCCTGCCAGGGCGCAAAAGGGACACTGAAGCTTTCTTT

v_gene: TRBV11-3
d_gene: NA
abundance: NA
j_gene: TRBJ2-7
CDR3aa: CASSLSGWHYEQYF
CDR3nt: TGTGCCAGCAGCTTATCAGGGTGGCACTACGAGCAGTACTTC

v_gene: TRBV30
d_gene: TRBD1
abundance: NA
j_gene: TRBJ1-4
CDR3aa: CAWSAGGFEKLFF
CDR3nt: TGTGCCTGGAGTGCAGGGGGCTTTGAAAAACTGTTTTTT

v_gene: TRBV6-5
d_gene: TRBD1
abundance: NA
j_gene: TRBJ1-4
CDR3aa: CASSSYRGSIEKLFF
CDR3nt: TGTGCCAGCAGTTCCTACAGGGGGAGTATTGAAAAACTGTTTTTT

v_gene: TRBV6-5
d_gene: NA
abundance: NA
j_gene: TRBJ2-6
CDR3aa: CASSYSPYSGANVLTF
CDR3nt: TGTGCCAGCAGTTACTCCCCGTACTCTGGGGCCAACGTCCTGACTTTC

v_gene: TRBV7-2
d_gene: NA
abundance: NA
j_gene: TRBJ1-1
CDR3aa: CASSLPRDLRNTEAFF
CDR3nt: TGTGCCAGCAGTTTACCCAGGGACTTGAGGAACACTGAAGCTTTCTTT

v_gene: TRBV10-2
d_gene: TRBD2
abundance: NA
j_gene: TRBJ2-1
CDR3aa: CASSEWTSGSKDEQFF
CDR3nt: TGCGCCAGCAGTGAGTGGACTAGCGGGAGTAAAGATGAGCAGTTCTTC

v_gene: TRBV19
d_gene: TRBD1
abundance: once
j_gene: TRBJ2-3
CDR3aa: CASAPGQFSDTQYF
CDR3nt: TGTGCCAGTGCCCCGGGACAGTTTTCAGATACGCAGTATTTT

v_gene: TRBV20-1
d_gene: NA
abundance: NA
j_gene: TRBJ1-1
CDR3aa: CSAFPYTEAFF
CDR3nt: TGCAGTGCTTTTCCGTACACTGAAGCTTTCTTT

v_gene: TRBV29-1
d_gene: NA
abundance: NA
j_gene: TRBJ2-1
CDR3aa: CTTAEGAGIANEQFF
CDR3nt: TGCACCACTGCAGAGGGGGCGGGAATCGCTAATGAGCAGTTCTTC

v_gene: TRBV21-1
d_gene: NA
abundance: NA
j_gene: TRBJ1-2
CDR3aa: CASSKVSDRAGNYGYTF
CDR3nt: TGTGCCAGCAGCAAAGTTTCGGACAGGGCGGGGAACTATGGCTACACCTTC

v_gene: TRBV28
d_gene: NA
abundance: few
j_gene: TRBJ1-3
CDR3aa: CASSLKESPSGNTIYF
CDR3nt: TGTGCCAGCAGCCTGAAGGAGAGCCCCTCTGGAAACACCATATATTTT

v_gene: TRBV19
d_gene: NA
abundance: NA
j_gene: TRBJ1-1
CDR3aa: CASSPRMNTEAFF
CDR3nt: TGTGCCAGTAGTCCGAGGATGAACACTGAAGCTTTCTTT

v_gene: TRBV6-6
d_gene: NA
abundance: NA
j_gene: TRBJ2-2
CDR3aa: CASSYFRGFVPGELFF
CDR3nt: TGTGCCAGCAGTTACTTCAGGGGATTTGTCCCCGGGGAGCTGTTTTTT

v_gene: TRBV27
d_gene: TRBD2
abundance: NA
j_gene: TRBJ2-1
CDR3aa: CASSPPSSGGPPRPHEQFF
CDR3nt: TGTGCCAGCAGTCCACCGTCTAGCGGGGGGCCCCCTAGGCCTCATGAGCAGTTCTTC

v_gene: TRBV14
d_gene: TRBD1
abundance: NA
j_gene: TRBJ1-1
CDR3aa: CASSQLDRGSEAFF
CDR3nt: TGTGCCAGCAGCCAGCTCGACAGGGGGTCTGAAGCTTTCTTT

v_gene: TRBV30
d_gene: TRBD2
abundance: NA
j_gene: TRBJ2-7
CDR3aa: CAWSVGGLAGGPYEQYF
CDR3nt: TGTGCCTGGAGTGTTGGGGGACTAGCGGGGGGGCCCTACGAGCAGTACTTC

v_gene: TRBV7-9
d_gene: NA
abundance: NA
j_gene: TRBJ2-1
CDR3aa: CASSSSTRRSNEQFF
CDR3nt: TGTGCCAGCAGCTCATCGACTAGGCGGTCCAATGAGCAGTTCTTC

v_gene: TRBV4-3
d_gene: TRBD1
abundance: few
j_gene: TRBJ1-3
CDR3aa: CASSQVTTGTGHSGNTIYF
CDR3nt: TGCGCCAGCAGCCAAGTGACTACCGGGACAGGGCATTCCGGAAACACCATATATTTT

v_gene: TRBV6-5
d_gene: TRBD1
abundance: NA
j_gene: TRBJ1-1
CDR3aa: CASSRIGGVTEAFF
CDR3nt: TGTGCCAGCAGTCGGATAGGGGGCGTCACTGAAGCTTTCTTT

v_gene: TRBV27
d_gene: NA
abundance: NA
j_gene: TRBJ2-2
CDR3aa: CASSTEDHTGELFF
CDR3nt: TGTGCCAGCTCTACTGAAGATCACACCGGGGAGCTGTTTTTT

v_gene: TRBV28
d_gene: NA
abundance: NA
j_gene: TRBJ1-5
CDR3aa: CASRGVRDGGINQPQHF
CDR3nt: TGTGCCAGCAGGGGTGTGAGGGACGGGGGTATCAATCAGCCCCAGCATTTT

v_gene: TRBV10-2
d_gene: TRBD1
abundance: NA
j_gene: TRBJ1-4
CDR3aa: CASRTGGRHEKLFF
CDR3nt: TGCGCCAGCAGGACAGGGGGAAGACATGAAAAACTGTTTTTT

v_gene: TRBV28
d_gene: TRBD2
abundance: once
j_gene: TRBJ2-2
CDR3aa: CASTHLRLAITGELFF
CDR3nt: TGTGCCAGCACCCACCTTCGACTAGCGATTACCGGGGAGCTGTTTTTT

v_gene: TRBV4-3
d_gene: NA
abundance: NA
j_gene: TRBJ2-1
CDR3aa: CASSQDGGGGNEQFF
CDR3nt: TGCGCCAGCAGCCAAGACGGGGGCGGGGGCAATGAGCAGTTCTTC

v_gene: TRBV4-3
d_gene: NA
abundance: NA
j_gene: TRBJ2-1
CDR3aa: CASRGGEGGPENEQFF
CDR3nt: TGCGCCAGCAGAGGGGGAGAGGGAGGGCCGGAGAATGAGCAGTTCTTC

v_gene: TRBV19
d_gene: NA
abundance: NA
j_gene: TRBJ2-6
CDR3aa: CASSPRQARSGANVLTF
CDR3nt: TGTGCCAGTAGCCCCCGACAGGCTCGCTCTGGGGCCAACGTCCTGACTTTC

v_gene: TRBV7-2
d_gene: TRBD2
abundance: NA
j_gene: TRBJ2-5
CDR3aa: CASSKSGTSGRQETQYF
CDR3nt: TGTGCCAGCAGCAAATCAGGGACTAGCGGGAGACAAGAGACCCAGTACTTC

v_gene: TRBV27
d_gene: TRBD1
abundance: NA
j_gene: TRBJ2-2
CDR3aa: CASSLSAGQANTGELFF
CDR3nt: TGTGCCAGCAGTTTATCGGCTGGACAGGCTAACACCGGGGAGCTGTTTTTT

v_gene: TRBV29-1
d_gene: NA
abundance: NA
j_gene: TRBJ1-2
CDR3aa: CSVAVEGGHGYTF
CDR3nt: TGCAGCGTTGCCGTGGAGGGAGGACATGGCTACACCTTC

v_gene: TRBV9
d_gene: NA
abundance: NA
j_gene: TRBJ2-1
CDR3aa: CASSVVGGGLGEQFF
CDR3nt: TGTGCCAGCAGCGTAGTTGGGGGGGGGCTTGGTGAGCAGTTCTTC

v_gene: TRBV6-5
d_gene: NA
abundance: NA
j_gene: TRBJ1-2
CDR3aa: CASCGGTARGYTF
CDR3nt: TGTGCCAGCTGTGGAGGGACGGCCCGCGGCTACACCTTC

v_gene: TRBV5-1
d_gene: TRBD1
abundance: once
j_gene: TRBJ1-4
CDR3aa: CASRQGEDEKLFF
CDR3nt: TGCGCCAGCCGACAGGGCGAAGATGAAAAACTGTTTTTT

v_gene: TRBV15
d_gene: TRBD2
abundance: NA
j_gene: TRBJ2-2
CDR3aa: CATSRDRAAGGETGELFF
CDR3nt: TGTGCCACCAGCAGAGATCGGGCAGCGGGAGGGGAGACCGGGGAGCTGTTTTTT

v_gene: TRBV4-1
d_gene: NA
abundance: NA
j_gene: TRBJ1-5
CDR3aa: CASSRVQRDTRSNQPQHF
CDR3nt: TGCGCCAGCAGCCGAGTACAACGGGACACACGGAGCAATCAGCCCCAGCATTTT

v_gene: TRBV6-1
d_gene: TRBD1
abundance: NA
j_gene: TRBJ2-1
CDR3aa: CASSGTGVSYNEQFF
CDR3nt: TGTGCCAGCAGTGGGACAGGGGTCTCCTACAATGAGCAGTTCTTC